The clone carrying this TCR beta chain was recorded at least ten times. This entry belongs to a study of human T cells and chemical hapten exposure. Time point denoted: patch test 2, 6 weeks after DPC sensitization. Described treatment: therapeutic diphenylcyclopropenone sensitization with weekly scalp DPC. Non-pregnant alopecia patients aged 18 to 70, suitable for DPC therapy. In the library, unique molecular identifiers were attached to individual cDNA molecules. TCRdb redid the calling of the RACE reads with MiXCR, one entry per CDR3 protein. The profile shows tens of thousands of distinct CDR3 sequences, approximately 9% of them singletons. This clonotype originated in a woman between 45 and 65 years old with alopecia areata. Some clones in this sample may be carry-over from other donors' samples. Specimen: whole blood, collected in connection with sensitization to the hapten diphenylcyclopropenone (DPC).

CDR3 DNA sequence: TGTGCCAGCAGCTTGGGGGGCCGGACAGATACGCAGTATTTT. It yields the protein CASSLGGRTDTQYF. The chain combines TRBV13 with TRBJ2-3, with D perhaps given as TRBD1 or TRBD2 (6 bases each). The V end was cut by 3 bases, the J end by 3 bases, with 10 bases between. Germline V lookup: CDR1 PRHDT, CDR2 FYEKMQ (reference sequence). This CDR3 has 14 residues. Based on the CDR3 plus reference TRBV13 and TRBJ2-3, the full variable domain is AAGVIQSPRHLIKEKRETATLKCYPIPRHDTVYWYQQGPGQDPQFLISFYEKMQSDKGSIPDRFSAQQFSDYHSELNMSSLELGDSALYFCASSLGGRTDTQYFGPGTRLTVL.